The source of this T cell receptor beta chain is a study of cytomegalovirus exposure and HLA in healthy donors. Study observations and caveats: In a later analysis, CMV-associated beta chains were mostly HLA-associated, it appeared. Segments of the TCR beta V type were, in most cases, productive about 90% or about 30% of the time in an earlier analysis.

It was healthy bone marrow donors who served as donors. This clone has just a few counts. What it binds is unknown. 13 Jbeta primers and 60 Vbeta primers were used for the PCR. Sequencing was performed with immunoSEQ multiplex PCR; in TCRdb, only in-frame clones are kept and a portion is missing. The sample lists approximately 97,000 clones; 73% were seen once. Per germline, CDR1 SGHRS and CDR2 YFSETQ. The V end lost 0 bases, the J end lost 0 bases, and 12 bases lay between the germline ends. This CDR3 contains 17 residues. The chain recombines TRBV5-1 with TRBJ2-2; TRBD1 might be the D (6 bases). This TCR derives from a man aged 35-49 years in good health and CMV-seronegative. The sequencing input was PBMCs. CDR3 coding DNA: TGCGCCAGCAGCTTGGCACAGGGTTATCCGAACACCGGGGAGCTGTTTTTT. This codes for CASSLAQGYPNTGELFF.